The 7 T cell receptor beta chains presented below share a single source sample, sequenced in a study of blood T cell repertoires in COVID-19. Clones were read by immunoSEQ multiplex PCR, and TCRdb kept only the in-frame ones, dropping some. The sample yields about 200,000 clones, approximately 90% seen once. Sequencing was performed on peripheral blood. The receptors shown here come from a woman in her forties or fifties with COVID-19, enrolled during active disease.

The CDR3 coding sequence is TGTGCCAGTAGTATACGACGGGAGAACTATGGCTACACCTTC. Protein product: CASSIRRENYGYTF. The rearrangement uses TRBV19 and TRBJ1-2, with no clear D. V lost 2 bases and J 2 bases, leaving 9 bases between the germline ends. This CDR3 comprises 14 residues. Germline CDR1 is LNHDA and CDR2 is SQIVND (reference sequence).

V is TRBV28 and J is TRBJ2-1, with D perhaps TRBD1 (6 bases). This CDR3 is 12 amino acids long. Germline V gene sequence: CDR1 MDHEN, CDR2 SYDVKM. Deletions cut 8 bases from V and 7 bases from J, with 12 bases between. This chain's CDR3 is CASLRGFNEQFF. For the CDR3, the DNA is TGTGCCAGCCTTAGGGGGTTTAATGAGCAGTTCTTC. The full variable domain, completed using reference TRBV28 and TRBJ2-1, is DVKVTQSSRYLVKRTGEKVFLECVQDMDHENMFWYRQDPGLGLRLIYFSYDVKMKEKGDIPEGYSVSREKKERFSLILESASTNQTSMYLCASLRGFNEQFFGPGTRLTVL.

The V and J genes are TRBV13 and TRBJ2-7, with TRBD1 matching over 10 bases. The CDR3 extends over 16 amino acids. CDR1 and CDR2 from the germline V gene are PRHDT and FYEKMQ (reference sequence). With V trimmed by 5 bases and J by 6 bases, 13 bases remained unmatched. In DNA, the CDR3 is TGTGCCAGCAGCGCGCTGGGTCGGGGACAGGGGCCCGAGCAGTACTTC. Translated, it gives CASSALGRGQGPEQYF.

The chain couples TRBV30 to TRBJ2-7, with TRBD2 as a possible D gene (5 bases). Germline CDR1 is GTSNPN and CDR2 is SVGIG (reference sequence). The CDR3 extends over 12 amino acids. V was cut by 0 bases and J by 12 bases, with 15 bases left in between. The DNA for the CDR3 is TGTGCCTGGAGTGTGAGCGGCGGCCCGGTGTACGTC. Encoded protein: CAWSVSGGPVYV.

The CDR3 bases are TGTGCCAGTAGTATGCTGGCCAGCGTAGGTGAAGCTTTCTTT. Translation gives CASSMLASVGEAFF. The chain recombines TRBV19 with TRBJ1-1; D not resolved. Germline V CDR1 and CDR2: LNHDA, SQIVND (reference sequence). The CDR3 has 14 amino acids. V was cut by 3 bases and J by 7 bases, with 15 bases left in between. The full variable domain, completed using reference TRBV19 and TRBJ1-1, is DGGITQSPKYLFRKEGQNVTLSCEQNLNHDAMYWYRQDPGQGLRLIYYSQIVNDFQKGDIAEGYSVSREKKESFPLTVTSAQKNPTAFYLCASSMLASVGEAFFGQGTRLTVV.

CDR3 sequence reads: CASSPGTLKTQYF. DNA for the CDR3: TGTGCCAGCAGCCCAGGGACATTAAAGACCCAGTACTTC. This chain uses TRBV5-4 with TRBJ2-5; D is possibly TRBD1 (6 bases). The CDR3 is made up of 13 amino acids. Germline values: CDR1 SGHNT, CDR2 YYREEE (reference sequence). Deletions cut 4 bases from V and 6 bases from J, with 13 bases between.

Ten or more counts support this clone. This chain joins TRBV12-5 and TRBJ2-7; D may be TRBD1 (6 bases). Trimming stripped 1 base from V and 4 bases from J, with 8 bases between. The CDR3 is 13 amino acids. Germline CDR1 and CDR2: LGHNT and FRNRAP. The DNA for the CDR3 is TGTGCTAGTGGTTTGGACAGGGTGTACGAGCAGTACTTC. It codes for CASGLDRVYEQYF.